The 8 T cell receptor beta chains given below trace back to one sample, sequenced in a study of early T cells in non-severe SARS-CoV-2 infection. MiXCR was run by TCRdb on the 5' RACE reads, yielding one entry per CDR3 protein. The data hold about 23,000 distinct CDR3 sequences, with 5.3% observed a single time. What was sequenced was whole blood. These receptors were collected from an adult who was a healthcare worker with PCR-confirmed SARS-CoV-2 infection or an uninfected control (not recorded which).

This clonotype was seen at least ten times. This chain links TRBV11-2 with TRBJ1-2, with a weak D call TRBD1 (5 bases). Germline values: CDR1 SGHAT, CDR2 FQNNGV. This CDR3 has 14 residues. The V end was cut by 4 bases, the J end by 4 bases, with 13 bases between. This CDR3 is CASSYSSDSYGYTF. The CDR3, as DNA: TGTGCCAGCAGCTACTCTTCTGACAGCTATGGCTACACCTTC.

This clonotype showed up many times. V usage is TRBV9 and J usage is TRBJ2-3; no clear D. V was clipped by 0 bases and J by 2 bases, with 10 bases between them. Germline CDR1 and CDR2: SGDLS and YYNGEE. There are 15 residues in the CDR3. CDR3 in DNA: TGTGCCAGCAGCGTAGTCCCCCAGCACACAGATACGCAGTATTTT. This gives the protein CASSVVPQHTDTQYF.

The J gene is TRBJ2-3, the V gene TRBV7-6; no firm D call. V lost 3 bases, J lost 6 bases, and 7 bases lay in between. CDR1 SGHVS and CDR2 FNYEAQ come from the germline V gene. This CDR3 is built from 12 residues. The CDR3 DNA is TGTGCCAGCAGCTTCTCCATGGATACGCAGTATTTT. This codes for CASSFSMDTQYF. The full variable domain, in which reference TRBV7-6 and TRBJ2-3 provide the parts outside the CDR3, is GAGVSQSPRYKVTKRGQDVALRCDPISGHVSLYWYRQALGQGPEFLTYFNYEAQQDKSGLPNDRFSAERPEGSISTLTIQRTEQRDSAMYRCASSFSMDTQYFGPGTRLTVL.

This clonotype was counted at least ten times. The chain carries TRBV29-1 and TRBJ2-1, with 15 bases identical to TRBD2. The CDR3 length is 16 residues. Germline trimming cut 5 bases from V and 1 base from J; bases unmatched to any gene: 3. Per the germline V gene, CDR1 is SQVTM and CDR2 is ANQGSEA. CDR3 residues: CSVRTSGRVSYNEQFF. In nucleotides, the CDR3 is TGCAGCGTTCGGACTAGCGGGAGGGTTTCCTACAATGAGCAGTTCTTC.

This clonotype was detected only a few times. The chain couples TRBV9 to TRBJ1-2, with a weak D call TRBD1 (6 bases). There are 15 residues in the CDR3. CDR1 and CDR2 (germline): SGDLS, YYNGEE. The ends were cut back, 3 bases at V and 4 bases at J, with 16 bases in the middle. The CDR3 here is CASSAGDGPGYGYTF. The CDR3 bases are TGTGCCAGCAGCGCAGGGGACGGTCCCGGCTATGGCTACACCTTC. Supplemented by reference TRBV9 and TRBJ1-2, the full variable domain reads DSGVTQTPKHLITATGQRVTLRCSPRSGDLSVYWYQQSLDQGLQFLIQYYNGEERAKGNILERFSAQQFPDLHSELNLSSLELGDSALYFCASSAGDGPGYGYTFGSGTRLTVV.

The table lists this clonotype with many counts. The V gene is TRBV4-3, the J gene TRBJ2-7; D could derive from TRBD1 or TRBD2 (6 bases each). The CDR3 has 14 amino acids. In germline, CDR1 is LGHNA, CDR2 YSLEER. V lost 2 bases and J 7 bases, leaving 15 bases between the germline ends. CDR3 bases: TGCGCCAGCAGCCAAACAGGGAGGAATGAAGAGCAGTACTTC. This codes for CASSQTGRNEEQYF.

This clonotype was detected many times. The J gene is TRBJ2-7, the V gene TRBV6-5; 8 positions agree with TRBD1. Germline values: CDR1 MNHEY, CDR2 SVGAGI. CDR3 length: 17 residues. The V and J ends lost 5 bases and 1 base, in that order; junction bases with no gene match: 13. CDR3 nucleotide sequence: TGTGCCAGCAGTCCCACCGGGACAGGTGATTTATCCTACGAGCAGTACGTC. Encoded protein: CASSPTGTGDLSYEQYV.

This clonotype has at least ten counts. The chain combines TRBV4-1 with TRBJ1-2; unclear D gene. Trimming took off 0 bases at V and 2 bases at J, with 10 bases between the two ends. CDR1 and CDR2 from the germline V gene are MGHRA and YSYEKL. CDR3 size: 15 residues. CDR3 amino acids: CASSQDDRGNYGYTF. For the CDR3, the DNA is TGCGCCAGCAGCCAAGATGATCGGGGAAACTATGGCTACACCTTC.